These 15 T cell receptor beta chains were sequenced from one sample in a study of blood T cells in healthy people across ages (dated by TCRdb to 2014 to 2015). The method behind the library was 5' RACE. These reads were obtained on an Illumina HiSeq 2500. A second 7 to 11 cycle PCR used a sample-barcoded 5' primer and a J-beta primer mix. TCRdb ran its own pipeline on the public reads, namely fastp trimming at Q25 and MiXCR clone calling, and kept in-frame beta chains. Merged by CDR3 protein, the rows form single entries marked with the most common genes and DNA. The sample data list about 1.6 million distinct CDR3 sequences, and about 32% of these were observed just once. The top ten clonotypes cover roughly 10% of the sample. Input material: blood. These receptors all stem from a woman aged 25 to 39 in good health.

CDR3 loop: CASAGHLGNTEAFF. DNA of the CDR3: TGTGCCAGCGCCGGCCACCTCGGGAACACTGAAGCTTTCTTT. This rearrangement joins TRBV6-1 to TRBJ1-1; D remains ambiguous. V was clipped by 8 bases and J by 1 base, with 14 bases between them. The CDR3 totals 14 residues. The germline V gene has CDR1 MNHNS and CDR2 SASEGT.

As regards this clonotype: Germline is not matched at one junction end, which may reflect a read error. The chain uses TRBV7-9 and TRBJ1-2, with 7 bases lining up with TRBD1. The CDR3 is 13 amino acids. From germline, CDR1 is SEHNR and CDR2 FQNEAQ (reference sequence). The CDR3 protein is CANSLKQGYGYTF. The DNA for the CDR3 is TGTGCCAACAGCCTAAAACAGGGGTATGGCTACACCTTC.

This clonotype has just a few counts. The DNA of the CDR3 is TGTGCCAGCAGTTCTACAGGGGTCCCGCCAGATACGCAGTATTTT. Translation: CASSSTGVPPDTQYF. This chain links TRBV7-9 with TRBJ2-3; 7 bases are shared with TRBD1. J was trimmed by 4 bases and V by 6 bases; bases with no gene match: 10. CDR1 is SEHNR, CDR2 FQNEAQ, per germline (reference sequence). CDR3 length: 15 residues.

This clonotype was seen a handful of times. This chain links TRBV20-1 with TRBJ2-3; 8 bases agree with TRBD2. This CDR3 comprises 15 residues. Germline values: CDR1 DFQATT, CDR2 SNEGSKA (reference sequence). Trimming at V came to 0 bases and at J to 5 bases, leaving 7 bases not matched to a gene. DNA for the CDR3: TGCAGTGCTAGAGATGGTGCGGGGGGAGGAGATACGCAGTATTTT. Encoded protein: CSARDGAGGGDTQYF.

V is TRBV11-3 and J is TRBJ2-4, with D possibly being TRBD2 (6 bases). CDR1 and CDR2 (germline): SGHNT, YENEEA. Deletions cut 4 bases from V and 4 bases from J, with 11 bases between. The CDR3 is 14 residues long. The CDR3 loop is CASSSGTAKNIQYF. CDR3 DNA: TGTGCCAGCAGCTCCGGGACTGCTAAAAACATTCAGTACTTC.

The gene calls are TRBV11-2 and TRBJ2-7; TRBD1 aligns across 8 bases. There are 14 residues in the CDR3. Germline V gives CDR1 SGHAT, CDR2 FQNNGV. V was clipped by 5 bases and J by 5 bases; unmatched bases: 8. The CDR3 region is CASSPLGTGHEQYF. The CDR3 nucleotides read TGTGCCAGCAGCCCGCTAGGGACAGGCCACGAGCAGTACTTC.

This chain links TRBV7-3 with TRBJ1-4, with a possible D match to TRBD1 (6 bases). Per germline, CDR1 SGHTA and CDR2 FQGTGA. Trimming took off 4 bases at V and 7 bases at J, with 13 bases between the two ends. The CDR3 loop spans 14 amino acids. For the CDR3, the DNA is TGTGCCAGCAGCTCAGGGGCGCCGGGTGAAAAACTGTTTTTT. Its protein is CASSSGAPGEKLFF.

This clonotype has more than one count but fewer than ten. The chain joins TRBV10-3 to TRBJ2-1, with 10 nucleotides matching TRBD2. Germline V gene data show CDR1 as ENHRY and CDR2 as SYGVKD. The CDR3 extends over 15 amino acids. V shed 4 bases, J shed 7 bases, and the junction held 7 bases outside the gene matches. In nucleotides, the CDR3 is TGTGCCATCAGTGTTGCTAGCGGGAGTCGGAATGAGCAGTTCTTC. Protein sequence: CAISVASGSRNEQFF.

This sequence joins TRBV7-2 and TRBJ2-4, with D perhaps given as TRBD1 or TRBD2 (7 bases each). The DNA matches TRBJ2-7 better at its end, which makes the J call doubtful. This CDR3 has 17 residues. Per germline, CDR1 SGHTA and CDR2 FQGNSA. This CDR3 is CASSLVIDRDYSYEQYF. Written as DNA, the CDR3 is TGTGCCAGCAGCTTAGTAATCGACAGGGACTACTCCTACGAGCAGTACTTC.

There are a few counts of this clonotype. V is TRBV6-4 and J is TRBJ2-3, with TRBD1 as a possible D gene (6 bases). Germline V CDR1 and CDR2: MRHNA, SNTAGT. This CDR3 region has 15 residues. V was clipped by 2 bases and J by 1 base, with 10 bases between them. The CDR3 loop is CASSDRPGGTDTQYF. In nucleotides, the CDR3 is TGTGCCAGCAGTGACCGCCCAGGGGGCACAGATACGCAGTATTTT.

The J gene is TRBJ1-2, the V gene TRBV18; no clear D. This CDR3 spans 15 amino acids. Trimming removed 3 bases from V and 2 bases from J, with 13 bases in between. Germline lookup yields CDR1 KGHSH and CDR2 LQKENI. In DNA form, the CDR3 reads TGTGCCAGCTCACCCGTCGAACAGCAAAACTATGGCTACACCTTC. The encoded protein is CASSPVEQQNYGYTF.

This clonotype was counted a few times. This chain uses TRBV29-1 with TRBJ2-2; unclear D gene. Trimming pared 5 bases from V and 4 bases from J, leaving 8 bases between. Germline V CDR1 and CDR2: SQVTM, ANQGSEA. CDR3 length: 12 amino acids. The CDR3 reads CSVLVITGELFF. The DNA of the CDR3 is TGCAGCGTTCTAGTAATCACCGGGGAGCTGTTTTTT.

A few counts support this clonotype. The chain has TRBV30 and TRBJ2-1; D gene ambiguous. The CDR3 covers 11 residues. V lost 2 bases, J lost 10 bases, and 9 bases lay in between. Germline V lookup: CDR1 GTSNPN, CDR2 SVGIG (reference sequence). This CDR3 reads CAWSRMAEQFF. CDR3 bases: TGTGCCTGGAGTCGGATGGCCGAGCAGTTCTTC.

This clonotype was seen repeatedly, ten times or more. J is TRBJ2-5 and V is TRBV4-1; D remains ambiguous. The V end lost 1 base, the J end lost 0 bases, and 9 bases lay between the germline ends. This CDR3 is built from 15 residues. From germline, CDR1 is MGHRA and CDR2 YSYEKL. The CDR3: CASSQVAPYQETQYF. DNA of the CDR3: TGCGCCAGCAGCCAAGTAGCTCCGTACCAAGAGACCCAGTACTTC.

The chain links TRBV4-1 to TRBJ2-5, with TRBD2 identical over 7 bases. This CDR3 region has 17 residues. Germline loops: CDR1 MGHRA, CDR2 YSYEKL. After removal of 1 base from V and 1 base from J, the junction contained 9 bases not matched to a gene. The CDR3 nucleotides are TGCGCCAGCAGCCAAGTCGGACGCGGGAGAGGCCAAGAGACCCAGTACTTC. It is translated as CASSQVGRGRGQETQYF.